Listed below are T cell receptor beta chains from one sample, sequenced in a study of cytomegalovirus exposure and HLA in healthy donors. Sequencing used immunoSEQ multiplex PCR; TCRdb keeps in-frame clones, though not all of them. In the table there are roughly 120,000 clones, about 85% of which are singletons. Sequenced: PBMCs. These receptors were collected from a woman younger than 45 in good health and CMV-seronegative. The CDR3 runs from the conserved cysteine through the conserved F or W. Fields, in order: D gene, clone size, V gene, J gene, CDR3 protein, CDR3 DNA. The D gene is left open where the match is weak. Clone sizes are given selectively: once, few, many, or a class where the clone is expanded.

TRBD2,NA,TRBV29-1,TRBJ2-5,CSVRTSGQETQYF,TGCAGCGTTAGGACTAGCGGGCAAGAGACCCAGTACTTC
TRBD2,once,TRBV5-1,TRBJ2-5,CASSLEGLAGEETQYF,TGCGCCAGCAGCTTGGAGGGGCTAGCGGGGGAAGAGACCCAGTACTTC
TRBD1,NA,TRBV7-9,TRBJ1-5,CASSYGQGGQPQHF,TGTGCCAGCAGCTACGGACAGGGAGGACAGCCCCAGCATTTT
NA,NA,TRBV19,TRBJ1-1,CASSIGQQVSEAFF,TGTGCCAGTAGTATAGGCCAGCAGGTCTCTGAAGCTTTCTTT
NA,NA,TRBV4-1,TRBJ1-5,CASSQDGGLPGNQPQHF,TGCGCCAGCAGCCAAGATGGGGGCCTCCCCGGCAATCAGCCCCAGCATTTT
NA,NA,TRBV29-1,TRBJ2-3,CSVEERDTQYF,TGCAGCGTTGAAGAGCGCGATACGCAGTATTTT
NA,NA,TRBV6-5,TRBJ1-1,CASRPGLGPGEAFF,TGTGCCAGCAGGCCTGGACTCGGGCCGGGCGAAGCTTTCTTT
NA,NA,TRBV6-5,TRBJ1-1,CASSSHGRVRAEAFF,TGTGCCAGCAGTTCCCACGGCAGGGTAAGGGCTGAAGCTTTCTTT
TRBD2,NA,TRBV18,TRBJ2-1,CASSETSGGAGNEQFF,TGTGCCAGCTCAGAAACTAGCGGGGGGGCCGGGAATGAGCAGTTCTTC
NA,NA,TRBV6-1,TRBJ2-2,CASSGPRGVSNTGELFF,TGTGCCAGCAGTGGCCCCCGGGGAGTCTCGAACACCGGGGAGCTGTTTTTT
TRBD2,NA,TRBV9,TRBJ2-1,CASSTSAGAAGNEQFF,TGTGCCAGCAGCACTTCAGCGGGGGCCGCCGGGAATGAGCAGTTCTTC
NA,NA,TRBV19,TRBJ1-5,CASSTLSNQPQHF,TGTGCCAGTAGTACTCTAAGCAATCAGCCCCAGCATTTT
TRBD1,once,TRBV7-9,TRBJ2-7,CASSAGQANIEQYF,TGTGCCAGCAGCGCGGGACAGGCGAATATCGAGCAGTACTTC
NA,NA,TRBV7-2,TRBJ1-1,CASSLSFSDTEAFF,TGTGCCAGCAGCCTTTCATTTAGTGACACTGAAGCTTTCTTT
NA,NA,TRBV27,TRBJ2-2,CASSPSVFTGELFF,TGTGCCAGCAGTCCTTCCGTCTTCACCGGGGAGCTGTTTTTT
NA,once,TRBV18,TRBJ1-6,CASSLERGNSPLHF,TGTGCCAGCTCACTAGAGCGGGGTAATTCACCCCTCCACTTT
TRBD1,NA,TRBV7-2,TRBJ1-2,CASSSGQGISGYTF,TGTGCCAGCAGCTCAGGACAGGGGATCAGTGGCTACACCTTC
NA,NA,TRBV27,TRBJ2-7,CASSTTAWGSLKTYEQYF,TGTGCCAGCAGTACGACCGCCTGGGGCAGCCTAAAGACCTACGAGCAGTACTTC
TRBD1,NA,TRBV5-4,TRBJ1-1,CASSLDRGRGEHEAFF,TGTGCCAGCAGCTTGGATCGGGGCAGGGGGGAACACGAAGCTTTCTTT
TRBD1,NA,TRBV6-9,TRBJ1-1,CASSNNRGHTEAFF,TGTGCCAGCAGTAATAACAGGGGCCACACTGAAGCTTTCTTT
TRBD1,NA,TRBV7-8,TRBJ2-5,CASSSVDRRNQETQYF,TGTGCCAGCAGCTCAGTGGACAGGAGAAACCAAGAGACCCAGTACTTC
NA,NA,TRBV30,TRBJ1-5,CAWRHRVDQPQHF,TGTGCCTGGAGACACAGGGTAGACCAGCCCCAGCATTTT
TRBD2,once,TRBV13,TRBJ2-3,CATPLAGGRGTQYF,TGTGCCACCCCACTAGCGGGGGGGCGAGGTACGCAGTATTTT
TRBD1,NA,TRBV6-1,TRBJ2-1,CATGTGTYNEQFF,TGTGCCACCGGGACAGGGACTTACAATGAGCAGTTCTTC
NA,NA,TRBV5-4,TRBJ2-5,CASSQDRRVAETQYF,TGTGCCAGCAGCCAGGACAGGAGGGTAGCAGAGACCCAGTACTTC
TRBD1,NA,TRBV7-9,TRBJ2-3,CASSPGDRRTDTQYF,TGTGCCAGCAGCCCCGGGGACAGAAGGACAGATACGCAGTATTTT
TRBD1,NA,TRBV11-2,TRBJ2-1,CASSRTGPGEQFF,TGTGCCAGCAGCCGGACAGGCCCCGGAGAGCAGTTCTTC
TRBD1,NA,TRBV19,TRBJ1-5,CASSGTQGADQPQHF,TGTGCCAGTAGTGGAACACAGGGGGCTGATCAGCCCCAGCATTTT
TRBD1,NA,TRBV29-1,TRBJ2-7,CSVEASGQNSYEQYF,TGCAGCGTTGAAGCGTCGGGACAGAACTCCTACGAGCAGTACTTC
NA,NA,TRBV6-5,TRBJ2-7,CASSDRFGEQYF,TGTGCCAGCAGCGACAGGTTCGGCGAGCAGTACTTC
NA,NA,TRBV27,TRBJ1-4,CASSLAGNNEKLFF,TGTGCCAGCAGTTTGGCCGGGAATAATGAAAAACTGTTTTTT
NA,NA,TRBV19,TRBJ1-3,CATLKEGTGNTIYF,TGTGCCACCCTTAAAGAGGGAACTGGAAACACCATATATTTT
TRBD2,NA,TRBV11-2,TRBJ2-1,CASSLSSGGDHNEQFF,TGTGCCAGCAGCCTTTCTAGCGGGGGGGACCACAATGAGCAGTTCTTC
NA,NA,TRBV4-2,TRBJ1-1,CASSPTGGNTEAFF,TGTGCCAGCAGCCCGACGGGGGGGAACACTGAAGCTTTCTTT
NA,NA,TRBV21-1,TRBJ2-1,CASSKNPRGYQGDEQFF,TGTGCCAGCAGCAAAAACCCTCGTGGGTACCAGGGCGATGAGCAGTTCTTC
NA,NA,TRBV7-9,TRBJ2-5,CASSTGRETQYF,TGTGCCAGCAGCACCGGGAGAGAGACCCAGTACTTC